This T cell receptor (beta chain) was found in a study of radiation and T cells in renal cell carcinoma (TCRdb year 2020). Concerning the study at large: The samples were drawn from a clinical trial, where primary renal cell carcinomas were treated with 15 Gy of stereotactic body radiation therapy and then removed by nephrectomy 4 weeks afterward. In total, fewer than 55 samples, comprising 26 tumors and approximately 27 peripheral blood samples, were subjected to TCR beta sequencing. Across all 50 or so samples, several million unique CDR3 nucleotide sequences encoding roughly 2.7 million unique CDR3 amino acid sequences were identified. Overall results and qualifications from the work: Blood repertoire dynamics were not followed beyond 4 weeks after treatment. Because no pretreatment tumor biopsies were available, whether clonotypes were present in the tumor at baseline could not be determined. In blood, the top tumor clonotypes increased from baseline to 2 weeks after radiation and then shrank by 4 weeks, which suggests a temporary expansion of tumor-resident clones. With a single-armed trial design, the study had no way to address how radiation dose or scheduling affects the TCR repertoire.

V drops 4 bases and J drops 0 bases, leaving 12 bases in between. Its CDR3 holds 16 amino acids, cysteine through phenylalanine. Only the CDR3 DNA is retained, 48 bases long and in frame from the first base. For CDR1 and CDR2, the germline V gene (reference sequence) lists LNHDA and SQIVND. The sample's time point label, in plain terms: baseline pretreatment blood. The treatment or condition label for this specimen denotes: 15 Gy SBRT to primary tumor, nephrectomy 4 weeks later. To follow tumor-enriched clonotypes, peripheral blood was collected serially from radiation-treated patients at baseline and again at 2 weeks and 4 weeks after SBRT. Every patient had renal cell carcinoma of clear cell pathology. The QIAamp DNA Blood Mini Kit (Qiagen) was used to prepare genomic DNA for TCR sequencing. Samples were included in the analyses only if all quality control checks were passed. As to this clone: Its antigen is currently not known. No base qualities exist here, and no much larger clone lies one base off it.

The immunoSEQ kit was used, according to the manufacturer's recommendations, to generate TCR beta libraries from genomic DNA. To prepare libraries, a first multiplex PCR with proprietary primers was run, followed by a second PCR that added unique barcodes, and a bead cleanup was done after each round. Each sample batch included a kit-provided positive control reaction and a negative control reaction. The final libraries were assessed on an Agilent 4200 TapeStation D1000 ScreenTape, pooled by volume, and quantified by qPCR. An Illumina NextSeq500 fitted with a MidOutput 150-cycle cartridge performed the sequencing, running 156 Read1 cycles and 15 Index1 cycles with the kit's custom primers. The pooled library was loaded at approximately 1 pM with a roughly 20% PhiX control spike-in. Regarding the original processing steps: Vendor-processed data were analyzed in R, with a clonotype defined as all T cells sharing the same CDR3 nucleotide sequence. For clone abundance analyses, frequencies were normalized to the 10,000 most abundant clones per sample. Before analysis, public T cell clones were removed, and these numbered fewer than six per sample on average. Tumor-enriched clonotypes and baseline blood-enriched clonotypes were defined as those with an abundance difference of at least 32-fold between compartments. Clonotypes expanded or contracted between blood time points were identified with a beta-binomial differential abundance model. Similarity between tumor and blood repertoires was quantified using the Baroni-Urbani and Buser coefficient, and groups were compared with two-tailed Wilcoxon tests in R. Imported from immuneACCESS, the table was reduced by TCRdb to in-frame sequences with V and J called. These copies leave out some clones; in studies compared against another copy, an unresolved V gene accounts for under half, and the cause of the remainder is not known. That table supplies the V and J calls and clone size; D and trimming were determined from the DNA. Recorded for this sample are 100,000 to 150,000 clones; about four fifths of them occurred a single time. The top ten constitute 3% of the sample.

The source of this sequence is a woman aged 60-70 years with renal cell carcinoma. This material consisted of blood, taken from a patient whose treatment included radiotherapy and nephrectomy. The V gene is TRBV19 and the J gene is TRBJ1-4; no D gene is confidently identified. The nucleotide sequence reads as follows: TGTGCCAGTAGTACGCGTACAGCTGCAACTAATGAAAAACTGTTTTTT. Its product reads: CASSTRTAATNEKLFF.